The present T cell receptor beta chain was sequenced within a study of T cells in Graves' hyperthyroidism and ophthalmopathy. Study-wide results and limits: Most thyroid clonotypes expanded above 0.001 appeared in blood too.

This clonotype showed up many times. Its specificity is unknown. In germline, CDR1 is LGHDT, CDR2 YNNKEL (reference sequence). Trimming shortened V by 2 bases and J by 6 bases, and 4 bases separated the two germline ends. This CDR3 region has 11 residues. Researchers took RNA transcripts and amplified the TCR beta CDR3 regions from them. First-round RT-PCR targeting the TCR CDR3 was performed with the HTBI primer set. TCRdb reprocessed the multiplex PCR reads via MiXCR and lists one record per CDR3 protein. This sample carries hundreds of thousands of distinct CDR3 sequences, around 15% of them seen once, and the ten largest clones take approximately 3.9%. Those patients with uncontrolled infection, other autoimmune disease, pregnancy or lactation were excluded. Thyroid ultrasound, orbital computed tomography, clinical symptoms, and serum thyroxine and TRAb underpinned diagnoses. PBMCs were derived from 10 ml fresh peripheral blood.

The receptor comes from a woman aged 25 to 45 with Graves' hyperthyroidism. This rearrangement joins TRBV3-1 to TRBJ1-2; D call uncertain. The sample taken for sequencing was blood. Here the CDR3 reads CASSQNNGYTF. CDR3 bases: TGTGCCAGCAGCCAAAACAATGGCTACACCTTC.